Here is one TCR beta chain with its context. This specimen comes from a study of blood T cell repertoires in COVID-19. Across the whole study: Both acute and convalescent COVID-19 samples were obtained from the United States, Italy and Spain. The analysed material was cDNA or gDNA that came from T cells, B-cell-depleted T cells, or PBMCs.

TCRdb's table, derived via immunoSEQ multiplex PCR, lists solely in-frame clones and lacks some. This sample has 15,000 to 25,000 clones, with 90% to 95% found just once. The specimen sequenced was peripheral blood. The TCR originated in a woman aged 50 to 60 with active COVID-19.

DNA for the CDR3: TGTGCCAGCAGCTTACAAGCGACGGCTAACTATGGCTACACCTTC. Protein sequence: CASSLQATANYGYTF. The chain is built from TRBV7-9 and TRBJ1-2, with D unclear. Trimming left V 2 bases short and J 0 bases short, with 10 bases between. The germline CDR1 and CDR2 sequences are SEHNR and FQNEAQ (reference sequence). CDR3 length equals 15 residues.